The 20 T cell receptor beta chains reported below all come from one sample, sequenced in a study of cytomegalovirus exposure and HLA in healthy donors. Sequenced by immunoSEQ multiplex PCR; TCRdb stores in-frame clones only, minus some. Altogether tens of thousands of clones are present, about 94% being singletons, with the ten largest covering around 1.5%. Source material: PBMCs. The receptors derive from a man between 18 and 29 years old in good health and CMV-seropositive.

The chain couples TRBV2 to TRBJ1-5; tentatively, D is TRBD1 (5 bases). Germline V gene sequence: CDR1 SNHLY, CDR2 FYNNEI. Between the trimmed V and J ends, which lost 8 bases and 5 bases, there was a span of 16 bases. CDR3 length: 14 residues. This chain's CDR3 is CASARGGIHQPQHF. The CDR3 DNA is TGTGCCAGCGCGAGGGGAGGGATCCATCAGCCCCAGCATTTT. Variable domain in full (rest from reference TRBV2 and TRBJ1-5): EPEVTQTPSHQVTQMGQEVILRCVPISNHLYFYWYRQILGQKVEFLVSFYNNEISEKSEIFDDQFSVERPDGSNFTLKIRSTKLEDSAMYFCASARGGIHQPQHFGDGTRLSIL.

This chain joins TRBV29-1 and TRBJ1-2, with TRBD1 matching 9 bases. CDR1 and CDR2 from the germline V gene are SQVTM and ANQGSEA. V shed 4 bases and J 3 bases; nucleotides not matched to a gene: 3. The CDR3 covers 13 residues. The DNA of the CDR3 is TGCAGCGTTGTGGGACAGGGCTACTATGGCTACACCTTC. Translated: CSVVGQGYYGYTF.

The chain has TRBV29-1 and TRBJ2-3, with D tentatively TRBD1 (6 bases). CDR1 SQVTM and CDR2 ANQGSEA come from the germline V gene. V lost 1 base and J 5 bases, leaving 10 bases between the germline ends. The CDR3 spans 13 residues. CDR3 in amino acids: CSVEGGPGDTQYF. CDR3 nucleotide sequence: TGCAGCGTTGAAGGGGGGCCGGGAGATACGCAGTATTTT.

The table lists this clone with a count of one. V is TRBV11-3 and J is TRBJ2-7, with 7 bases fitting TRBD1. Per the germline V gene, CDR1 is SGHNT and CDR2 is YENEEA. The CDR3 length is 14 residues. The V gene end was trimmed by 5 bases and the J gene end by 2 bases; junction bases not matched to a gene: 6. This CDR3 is CASSQSGQAYEQYF. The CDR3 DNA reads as TGTGCCAGCAGCCAATCCGGACAGGCCTACGAGCAGTACTTC.

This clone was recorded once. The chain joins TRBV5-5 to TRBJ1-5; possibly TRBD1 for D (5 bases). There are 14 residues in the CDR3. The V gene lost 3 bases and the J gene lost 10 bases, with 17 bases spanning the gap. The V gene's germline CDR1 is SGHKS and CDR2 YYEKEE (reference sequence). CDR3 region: CASSSYMGGGPQHF. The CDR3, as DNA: TGTGCCAGCAGCTCCTATATGGGGGGAGGACCCCAGCATTTT.

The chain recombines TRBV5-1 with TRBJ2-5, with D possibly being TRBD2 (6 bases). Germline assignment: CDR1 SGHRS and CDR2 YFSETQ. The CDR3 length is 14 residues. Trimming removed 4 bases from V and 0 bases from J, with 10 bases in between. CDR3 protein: CASSLGGYQETQYF. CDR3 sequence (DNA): TGCGCCAGCAGCCTTGGGGGGTACCAAGAGACCCAGTACTTC.

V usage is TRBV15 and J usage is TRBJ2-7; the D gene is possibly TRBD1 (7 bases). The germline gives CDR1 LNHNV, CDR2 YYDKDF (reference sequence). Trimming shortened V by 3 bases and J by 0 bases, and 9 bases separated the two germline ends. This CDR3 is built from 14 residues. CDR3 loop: CATSRRDSSYEQYF. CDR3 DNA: TGTGCCACCAGCAGGCGGGACAGCTCCTACGAGCAGTACTTC.

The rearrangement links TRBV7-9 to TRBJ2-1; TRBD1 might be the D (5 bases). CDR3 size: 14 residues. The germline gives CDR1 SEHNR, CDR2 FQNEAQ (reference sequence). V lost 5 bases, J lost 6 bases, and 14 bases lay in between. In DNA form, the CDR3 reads TGTGCCAGCAGCCCAGTCAATGGGGCCAATGAGCAGTTCTTC. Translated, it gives CASSPVNGANEQFF.

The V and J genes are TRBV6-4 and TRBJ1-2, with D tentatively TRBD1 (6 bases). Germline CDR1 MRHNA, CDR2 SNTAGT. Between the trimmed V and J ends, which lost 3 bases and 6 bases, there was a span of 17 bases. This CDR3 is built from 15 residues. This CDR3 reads CASSESSGAHNGYTF. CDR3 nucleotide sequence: TGTGCCAGCAGTGAGTCTTCAGGGGCCCATAATGGCTACACCTTC.

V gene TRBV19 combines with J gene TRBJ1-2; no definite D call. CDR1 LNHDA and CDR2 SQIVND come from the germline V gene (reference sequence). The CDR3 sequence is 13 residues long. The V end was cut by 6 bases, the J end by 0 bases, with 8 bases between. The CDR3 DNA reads TGTGCCAGTAGGGGCAGAACTAACTATGGCTACACCTTC. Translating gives CASRGRTNYGYTF.

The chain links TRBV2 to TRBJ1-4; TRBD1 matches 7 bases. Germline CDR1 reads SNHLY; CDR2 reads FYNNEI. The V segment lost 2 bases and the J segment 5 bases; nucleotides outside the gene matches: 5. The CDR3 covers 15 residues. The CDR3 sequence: CASSEQGERNEKLFF. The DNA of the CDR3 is TGTGCCAGCAGTGAACAGGGGGAGCGAAATGAAAAACTGTTTTTT. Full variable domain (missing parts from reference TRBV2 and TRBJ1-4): EPEVTQTPSHQVTQMGQEVILRCVPISNHLYFYWYRQILGQKVEFLVSFYNNEISEKSEIFDDQFSVERPDGSNFTLKIRSTKLEDSAMYFCASSEQGERNEKLFFGSGTQLSVL.

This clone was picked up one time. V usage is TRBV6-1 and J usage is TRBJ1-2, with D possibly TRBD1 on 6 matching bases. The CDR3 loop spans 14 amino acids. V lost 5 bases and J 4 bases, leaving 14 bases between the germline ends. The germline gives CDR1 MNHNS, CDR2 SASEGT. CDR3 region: CASSSAGAAYGYTF. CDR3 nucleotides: TGTGCCAGCAGTTCAGCGGGGGCGGCCTATGGCTACACCTTC.

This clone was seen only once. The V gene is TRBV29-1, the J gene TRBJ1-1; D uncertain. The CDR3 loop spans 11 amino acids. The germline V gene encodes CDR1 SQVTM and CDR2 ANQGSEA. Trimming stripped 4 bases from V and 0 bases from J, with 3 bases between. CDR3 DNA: TGCAGCGTTGCCATGAACACTGAAGCTTTCTTT. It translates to CSVAMNTEAFF.

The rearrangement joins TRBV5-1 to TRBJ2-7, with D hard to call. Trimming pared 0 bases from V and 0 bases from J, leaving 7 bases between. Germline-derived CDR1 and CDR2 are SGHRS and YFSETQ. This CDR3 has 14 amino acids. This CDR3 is CASSLALSSYEQYF. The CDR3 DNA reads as TGCGCCAGCAGCTTGGCCCTCAGCTCCTACGAGCAGTACTTC. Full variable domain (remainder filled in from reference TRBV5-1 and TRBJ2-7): KAGVTQTPRYLIKTRGQQVTLSCSPISGHRSVSWYQQTPGQGLQFLFEYFSETQRNKGNFPGRFSGRQFSNSRSEMNVSTLELGDSALYLCASSLALSSYEQYFGPGTRLTVT.

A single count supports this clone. The CDR3 sequence is CASTWGGGGPGELFF. CDR3 sequence (DNA): TGTGCCAGCACCTGGGGCGGGGGGGGGCCCGGGGAGCTGTTTTTT. This chain joins TRBV27 and TRBJ2-2, with 9 bases lining up with TRBD2. J lost 6 bases, V lost 7 bases, and 9 bases had no gene match. The CDR3 is 15 residues long. CDR1 and CDR2 from the germline V gene are MNHEY and SMNVEV (reference sequence).

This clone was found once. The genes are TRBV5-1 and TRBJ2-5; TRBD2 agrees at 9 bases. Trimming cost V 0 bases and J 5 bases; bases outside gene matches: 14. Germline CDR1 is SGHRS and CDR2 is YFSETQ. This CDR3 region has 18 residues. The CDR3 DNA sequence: TGCGCCAGCAGCTTGGCCCGCTCCGGGACTAGCACTGGGGAGACCCAGTACTTC. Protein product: CASSLARSGTSTGETQYF.

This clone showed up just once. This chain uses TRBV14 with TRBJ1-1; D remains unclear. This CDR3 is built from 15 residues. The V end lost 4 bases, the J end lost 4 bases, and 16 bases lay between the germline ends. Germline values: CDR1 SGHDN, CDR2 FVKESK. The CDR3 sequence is CASSPGKGGGTEAFF. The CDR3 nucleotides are TGTGCCAGCAGCCCCGGAAAAGGAGGTGGCACTGAAGCTTTCTTT.

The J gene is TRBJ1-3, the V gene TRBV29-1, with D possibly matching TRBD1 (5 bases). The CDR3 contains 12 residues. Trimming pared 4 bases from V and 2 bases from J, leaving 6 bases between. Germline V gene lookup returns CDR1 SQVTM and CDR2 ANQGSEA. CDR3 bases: TGCAGCGTTGCAGGGCCTGGAAACACCATATATTTT. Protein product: CSVAGPGNTIYF.

As DNA, the CDR3 is TGTGCCAGCAGCTGGGACACAACTCCCACAGATACGCAGTATTTT. It specifies CASSWDTTPTDTQYF. The gene calls are TRBV11-2 and TRBJ2-3; the D gene is possibly TRBD1 (6 bases). This CDR3 region has 15 residues. The germline CDR1 and CDR2 sequences are SGHAT and FQNNGV. V lost 4 bases, J lost 2 bases, and 13 bases lay in between.

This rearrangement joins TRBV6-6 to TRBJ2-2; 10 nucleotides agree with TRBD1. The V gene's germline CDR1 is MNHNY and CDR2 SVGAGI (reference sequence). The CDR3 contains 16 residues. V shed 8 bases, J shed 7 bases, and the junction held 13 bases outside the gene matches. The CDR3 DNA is TGTGCCAGCCGCACCCGGGACAGGGGTATCATCGGGGAGCTGTTTTTT. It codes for CASRTRDRGIIGELFF.